This T cell receptor (beta chain) originates from a study of identical twins. Findings of the study overall: Clonotypes of the beta chain that were abundant in cord blood carried fewer insertions (memory repertoires showed none). The same donors were not followed; conclusions instead depended on cross-sectional statistical analysis.

Germline V CDR1 and CDR2: SGHTA, FQGNSA. The CDR3 sequence is 15 residues long. The trim removed 3 bases at V and 2 bases at J, leaving 4 bases unmatched. For this clonotype: No antigen is known for it.

TCRdb re-analysed the 5' RACE reads in MiXCR, keeping a single row per CDR3 protein. This table holds about 550,000 distinct CDR3 sequences, around 20% found once. This same sample was also taken into another study, of yellow fever vaccine responses in identical twins.

Sequenced: CD4+ T cells sorted from blood. This TCR derives from a woman aged 18 to 35 in good health. The chain uses TRBV7-2 and TRBJ2-3; 8 bases match TRBD1. Here the CDR3 DNA reads TGTGCCAGCAGCTTGAGGACAGGGAACACAGATACGCAGTATTTT. Its protein is CASSLRTGNTDTQYF.